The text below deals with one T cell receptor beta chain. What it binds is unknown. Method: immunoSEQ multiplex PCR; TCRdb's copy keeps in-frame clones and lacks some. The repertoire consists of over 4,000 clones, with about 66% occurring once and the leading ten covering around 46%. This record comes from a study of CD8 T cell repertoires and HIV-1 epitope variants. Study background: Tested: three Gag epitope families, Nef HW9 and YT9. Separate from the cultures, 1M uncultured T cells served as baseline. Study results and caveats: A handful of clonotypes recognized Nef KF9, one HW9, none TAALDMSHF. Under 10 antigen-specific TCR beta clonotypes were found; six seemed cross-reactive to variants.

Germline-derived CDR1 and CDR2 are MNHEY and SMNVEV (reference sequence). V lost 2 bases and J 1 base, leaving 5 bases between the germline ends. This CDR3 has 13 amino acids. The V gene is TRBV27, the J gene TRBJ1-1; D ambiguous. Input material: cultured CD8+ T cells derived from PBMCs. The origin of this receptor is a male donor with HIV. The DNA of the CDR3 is TGTGCCAGCAGTTTAGCGGCGAACACTGAAGCTTTCTTT. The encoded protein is CASSLAANTEAFF.